These 20 T cell receptor beta chains share one sample of origin, sequenced in a study of T cell responses to AZD1222 COVID-19 vaccine. Only in-frame clones appear in the TCRdb table, and some are missing; sequencing was by immunoSEQ multiplex PCR. The sample holds 95,000 to 100,000 clones, more than 70% seen once. The sequenced sample was peripheral blood, obtained on day 0 of AZD1222 vaccination. These receptors came from an adult in good health.

The chain has TRBV5-6 and TRBJ2-7; 8 nucleotides align to TRBD2. J gave up 4 bases and V 2 bases, and 8 bases lay outside the gene matches. The CDR3 has 15 amino acids. In germline, CDR1 is SGHDT, CDR2 YYEEEE. The CDR3 protein is CASSFTPLADYEQYF. The CDR3, as DNA: TGTGCCAGCAGCTTTACACCACTAGCGGATTACGAGCAGTACTTC.

The chain joins TRBV7-9 to TRBJ2-7, with TRBD2 matching 8 bases. From germline, CDR1 is SEHNR and CDR2 FQNEAQ (reference sequence). The CDR3 extends over 16 amino acids. The V gene end was trimmed by 5 bases and the J gene end by 6 bases; junction bases not matched to a gene: 15. The CDR3 region has the DNA TGTGCCAGCAGCGCCCGACTGGCGGGAGGCCAGCGCGAGCAGTACTTC. The encoded protein is CASSARLAGGQREQYF.

The J gene is TRBJ1-1, the V gene TRBV27, with TRBD1 matching 7 bases. The germline CDR1 and CDR2 sequences are MNHEY and SMNVEV (reference sequence). V gave up 3 bases and J gave up 3 bases; unmatched junction bases: 7. The CDR3 is 15 residues long. The CDR3 nucleotides read TGTGCCAGCAGTTTTCAGGGGGTGGGGTACACTGAAGCTTTCTTT. It yields the protein CASSFQGVGYTEAFF.

This chain uses TRBV6-1 with TRBJ2-5; TRBD1 aligns across 8 bases. V was clipped by 0 bases and J by 5 bases; unmatched bases: 5. The germline gives CDR1 MNHNS, CDR2 SASEGT. The CDR3 spans 15 residues. Here the CDR3 reads CASSEAGQARETQYF. As DNA, the CDR3 is TGTGCCAGCAGTGAAGCGGGACAGGCTAGGGAGACCCAGTACTTC.

This chain links TRBV13 with TRBJ2-1; D may be TRBD2 (6 bases). V was trimmed by 4 bases and J by 5 bases, leaving 18 bases between them. This CDR3 region has 16 residues. Per the germline V gene, CDR1 is PRHDT and CDR2 is FYEKMQ (reference sequence). The CDR3 loop reads CASSSYSGYADNEQFF. DNA of the CDR3: TGTGCCAGCAGCTCCTATAGCGGATACGCAGACAATGAGCAGTTCTTC.

A few counts support this clone. The chain joins TRBV19 to TRBJ2-6, with TRBD1 identical over 7 bases. Trimming at V came to 4 bases and at J to 0 bases, leaving 15 bases not matched to a gene. Looked up from germline, CDR1 is LNHDA and CDR2 is SQIVND (reference sequence). The CDR3 runs to 20 residues. This CDR3 is CASSTNTGVYLTSGANVLTF. The DNA for the CDR3 is TGTGCCAGTAGTACAAACACAGGGGTCTACTTAACCTCTGGGGCCAACGTCCTGACTTTC. The full variable domain, rest sourced from reference TRBV19 and TRBJ2-6, is DGGITQSPKYLFRKEGQNVTLSCEQNLNHDAMYWYRQDPGQGLRLIYYSQIVNDFQKGDIAEGYSVSREKKESFPLTVTSAQKNPTAFYLCASSTNTGVYLTSGANVLTFGAGSRLTVL.

This chain uses TRBV28 with TRBJ1-6; no clear D. The V and J ends lost 5 bases and 1 base respectively, with 15 bases between them. Germline V gene data show CDR1 as MDHEN and CDR2 as SYDVKM. The CDR3 totals 17 residues. The chain's CDR3 is CASSTQPKRSYNSPLHF. CDR3 bases: TGTGCCAGCAGTACGCAGCCCAAGAGGTCCTATAATTCACCCCTCCACTTT. The whole variable domain, remainder taken from reference TRBV28 and TRBJ1-6, is DVKVTQSSRYLVKRTGEKVFLECVQDMDHENMFWYRQDPGLGLRLIYFSYDVKMKEKGDIPEGYSVSREKKERFSLILESASTNQTSMYLCASSTQPKRSYNSPLHFGNGTRLTVT.

The rearrangement joins TRBV27 to TRBJ1-2; 9 bases agree with TRBD1. This CDR3 is 16 amino acids long. V shed 2 bases and J 6 bases; nucleotides not matched to a gene: 10. CDR1 is MNHEY, CDR2 SMNVEV, per germline (reference sequence). The CDR3 loop reads CASSLTPWTGEDGYTF. The CDR3 DNA reads TGTGCCAGCAGTTTAACCCCCTGGACAGGGGAAGATGGCTACACCTTC.

This clone was observed a few times. The V call is TRBV7-2, the J call TRBJ2-1; 8 bases match TRBD2. Germline V lookup: CDR1 SGHTA, CDR2 FQGNSA. Losses at the gene ends were 0 bases for V and 2 bases for J; bases not matched to a gene: 0. The CDR3 is made up of 15 amino acids. The chain's CDR3 is CASSLASGTYNEQFF. CDR3 coding DNA: TGTGCCAGCAGCTTAGCTAGCGGGACCTACAATGAGCAGTTCTTC.

CDR3 sequence (DNA): TGCGCCAGCAGCTCGAACAGGGGAGGCACCGGGGAGCTGTTTTTT. It codes for CASSSNRGGTGELFF. The rearrangement joins TRBV5-1 to TRBJ2-2; a possible D gene is TRBD1 (7 bases). Trimming shortened V by 3 bases and J by 4 bases, and 13 bases separated the two germline ends. The CDR3 is 15 amino acids. Per germline, CDR1 SGHRS and CDR2 YFSETQ.

The V call is TRBV5-1, the J call TRBJ1-1, with D maybe TRBD1 (5 bases). The CDR3 is 14 amino acids. Trimming pared 8 bases from V and 0 bases from J, leaving 14 bases between. Germline V lookup: CDR1 SGHRS, CDR2 YFSETQ. The chain's CDR3 is CASRSGLMNTEAFF. In nucleotides, the CDR3 is TGCGCCAGTCGGTCGGGACTGATGAACACTGAAGCTTTCTTT.

J is TRBJ1-1 and V is TRBV5-1, with 7 nucleotides matching TRBD1. With 2 bases clipped from V and 5 bases from J, the junction kept 9 bases outside the gene matches. Germline V gene lookup returns CDR1 SGHRS and CDR2 YFSETQ. The CDR3 is 15 amino acids. The CDR3 spells CASSFRTGTGTEAFF. The CDR3 DNA is TGCGCCAGCAGCTTTAGGACAGGTACCGGGACTGAAGCTTTCTTT.

The V gene is TRBV28, the J gene TRBJ2-1; D is uncertain. Germline V gene data show CDR1 as MDHEN and CDR2 as SYDVKM. This CDR3 contains 15 residues. The germline V and J ends were trimmed by 5 bases and 0 bases, with 11 bases remaining between them. The CDR3 region has the DNA TGTGCCAGCAGTCCCATCAAGAGCTCCTACAATGAGCAGTTCTTC. Protein: CASSPIKSSYNEQFF.

The chain combines TRBV27 with TRBJ1-2; weak D call: TRBD1 (6 bases). Germline CDR1 and CDR2: MNHEY and SMNVEV (reference sequence). V lost 2 bases, J lost 2 bases, and 15 bases lay in between. This CDR3 region has 16 residues. CDR3 sequence (DNA): TGTGCCAGCAGTTTAGGGAGTGGACAGACAAACTATGGCTACACCTTC. Its translation is CASSLGSGQTNYGYTF.

V gene TRBV28 combines with J gene TRBJ1-5; 7 nucleotides align to TRBD1. The V gene end was trimmed by 2 bases and the J gene end by 0 bases; junction bases not matched to a gene: 13. The germline V gene has CDR1 MDHEN and CDR2 SYDVKM. CDR3 length equals 19 residues. Here the CDR3 reads CASSLQTGQGGYSNQPQHF. In nucleotides, the CDR3 is TGTGCCAGCAGTTTACAGACCGGGCAGGGGGGATATAGCAATCAGCCCCAGCATTTT. Using reference TRBV28 and TRBJ1-5 for the parts outside the CDR3, the full variable domain is DVKVTQSSRYLVKRTGEKVFLECVQDMDHENMFWYRQDPGLGLRLIYFSYDVKMKEKGDIPEGYSVSREKKERFSLILESASTNQTSMYLCASSLQTGQGGYSNQPQHFGDGTRLSIL.

As to this clone: The same CDR3 arises from other DNA sequences in this sample as well. This rearrangement joins TRBV7-3 to TRBJ2-6; D remains unclear. Per the germline V gene, CDR1 is SGHTA and CDR2 is FQGTGA. V was clipped by 0 bases and J by 0 bases, with 3 bases between them. The CDR3 contains 15 residues. The CDR3 reads CASSLTSSGANVLTF. For the CDR3, the DNA is TGTGCCAGCAGCTTAACGTCCTCTGGGGCCAACGTCCTGACTTTC.

The chain links TRBV18 to TRBJ1-2; tentative D call: TRBD1 (5 bases). Trimming shortened V by 2 bases and J by 8 bases, and 21 bases separated the two germline ends. CDR3 length: 16 residues. Germline CDR1 KGHSH, CDR2 LQKENI. In nucleotides, the CDR3 is TGTGCCAGCTCACCATCGGTCGGGGACGTTCATCGCGGCTACACCTTC. Translating it yields CASSPSVGDVHRGYTF. The variable domain in full, completed from reference TRBV18 and TRBJ1-2, reads NAGVMQNPRHLVRRRGQEARLRCSPMKGHSHVYWYRQLPEEGLKFMVYLQKENIIDESGMPKERFSAEFPKEGPSILRIQQVVRGDSAAYFCASSPSVGDVHRGYTFGSGTRLTVV.

The chain recombines TRBV3-1 (or the pseudogene TRBV3-2) with TRBJ2-7, with TRBD2 as a possible D gene (6 bases). V lost 2 bases, J lost 9 bases, and 32 bases lay in between. Germline V gene sequence: CDR1 LGHDT, CDR2 YNNKEL (reference sequence). This CDR3 spans 19 amino acids. DNA of the CDR3: TGTGCCAGCAGCCAAAGGGGACTGAATCCTGGGCCGGTCCCCCGGGCGCAGTACTTC. Translation gives CASSQRGLNPGPVPRAQYF.

This sequence joins TRBV28 and TRBJ1-1; perhaps TRBD1 as D (5 bases). The V end was cut by 6 bases, the J end by 5 bases, with 10 bases between. The germline V gene has CDR1 MDHEN and CDR2 SYDVKM. The CDR3 totals 12 residues. CDR3 loop: CASSGGRTEAFF. CDR3 coding DNA: TGTGCCAGCAGCGGGGGAAGGACTGAAGCTTTCTTT.

The chain carries TRBV28 and TRBJ1-5, with a weak D call TRBD1 (5 bases). V lost 6 bases and J lost 0, with 9 bases in between. The CDR3 runs to 14 residues. Germline loops: CDR1 MDHEN, CDR2 SYDVKM. The CDR3 DNA follows: TGTGCCAGCAGCGGGGGAATTAGCAATCAGCCCCAGCATTTT. Residues: CASSGGISNQPQHF.